This T cell receptor (beta chain) stems from a study of T cells in Graves' hyperthyroidism and ophthalmopathy. Study results and caveats: Researchers report that a 13 V-J model separated ophthalmopathy from stable hyperthyroidism. The model's output predicted ophthalmopathy at a median of around 6.9 months prior to onset.

A word on this clonotype: Its antigen is unidentified.

RNA transcripts gave rise to amplified TCR beta CDR3 regions. Primed by the HTBI set, a first-round RT-PCR was run on the TCR CDR3. TCRdb recomputed calls from the multiplex PCR reads with MiXCR, one row per CDR3 protein. The repertoire includes 600,000 or so distinct CDR3 sequences, roughly 50% of them detected once, and 8.2% sits in the top ten. No progression to ophthalmopathy during 18 months of follow-up defined stable disease. This CDR3 region has 17 residues. CDR1 and CDR2 (germline): MNHGY, SAAAGT. With 5 bases clipped from V and 4 bases from J, the junction kept 10 bases outside the gene matches.

J is TRBJ2-3 and V is TRBV6-8, with TRBD2 matching over 12 bases. Sequenced input: peripheral blood or thyroid tissue (not recorded which). The clonotype was recovered from a young woman with Graves' hyperthyroidism. The CDR3 spells CASSPALAGGLPDTQYF. CDR3 DNA: TGTGCCAGCAGTCCAGCACTAGCGGGAGGTCTCCCAGATACGCAGTATTTT.